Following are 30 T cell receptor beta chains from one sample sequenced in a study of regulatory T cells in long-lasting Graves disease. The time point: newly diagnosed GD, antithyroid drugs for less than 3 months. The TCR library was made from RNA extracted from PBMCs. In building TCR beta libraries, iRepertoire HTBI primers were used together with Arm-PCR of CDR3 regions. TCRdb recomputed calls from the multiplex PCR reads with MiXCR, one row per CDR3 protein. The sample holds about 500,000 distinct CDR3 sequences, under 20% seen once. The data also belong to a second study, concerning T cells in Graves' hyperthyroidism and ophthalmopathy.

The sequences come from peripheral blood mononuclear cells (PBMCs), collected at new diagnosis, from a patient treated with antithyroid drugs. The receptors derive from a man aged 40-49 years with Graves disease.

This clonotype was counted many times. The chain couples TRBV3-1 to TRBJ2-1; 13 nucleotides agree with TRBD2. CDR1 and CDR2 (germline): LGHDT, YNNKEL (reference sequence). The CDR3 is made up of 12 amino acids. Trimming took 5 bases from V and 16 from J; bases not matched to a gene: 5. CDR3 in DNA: TGTGCCAGCAGCGAGGGACTAGCGGGAATTTTCTTC. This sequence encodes CASSEGLAGIFF.

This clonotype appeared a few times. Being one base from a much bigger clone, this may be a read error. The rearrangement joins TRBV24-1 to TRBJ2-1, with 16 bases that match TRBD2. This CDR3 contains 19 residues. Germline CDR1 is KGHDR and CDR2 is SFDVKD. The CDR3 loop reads CATSDTGTSGREVYDEQFF. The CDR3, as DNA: TGTGCCACCAGTGATACCGGGACTAGCGGGAGGGAAGTCTACGATGAGCAGTTCTTC.

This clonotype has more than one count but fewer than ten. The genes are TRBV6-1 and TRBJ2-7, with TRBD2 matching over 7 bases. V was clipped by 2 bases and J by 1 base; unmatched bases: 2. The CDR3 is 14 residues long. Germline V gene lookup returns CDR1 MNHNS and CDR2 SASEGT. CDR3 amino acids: CASSEWGGSYEQYF. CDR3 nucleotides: TGTGCCAGCAGTGAATGGGGGGGGTCCTACGAGCAGTACTTC.

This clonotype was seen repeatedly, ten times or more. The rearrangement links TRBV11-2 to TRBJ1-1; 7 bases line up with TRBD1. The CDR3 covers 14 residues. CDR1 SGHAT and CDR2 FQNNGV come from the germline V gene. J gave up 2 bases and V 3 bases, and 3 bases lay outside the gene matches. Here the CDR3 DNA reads TGTGCCAGCAGCTTGCGACAGGGAAACACTGAAGCTTTCTTT. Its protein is CASSLRQGNTEAFF. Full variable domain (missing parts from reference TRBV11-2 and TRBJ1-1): EAGVAQSPRYKIIEKRQSVAFWCNPISGHATLYWYQQILGQGPKLLIQFQNNGVVDDSQLPKDRFSAERLKGVDSTLKIQPAKLEDSAVYLCASSLRQGNTEAFFGQGTRLTVV.

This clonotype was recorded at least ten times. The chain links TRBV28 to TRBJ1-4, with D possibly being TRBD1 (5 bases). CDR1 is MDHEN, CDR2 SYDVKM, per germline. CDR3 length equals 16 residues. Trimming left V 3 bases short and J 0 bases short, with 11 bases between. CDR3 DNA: TGTGCCAGCAGTTTTGCCGGGACTTCAACTAATGAAAAACTGTTTTTT. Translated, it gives CASSFAGTSTNEKLFF.

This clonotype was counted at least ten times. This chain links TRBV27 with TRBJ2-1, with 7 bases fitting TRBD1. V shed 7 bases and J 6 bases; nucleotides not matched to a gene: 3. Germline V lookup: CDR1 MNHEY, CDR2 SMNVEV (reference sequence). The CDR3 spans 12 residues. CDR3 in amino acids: CASTSGGNEQFF. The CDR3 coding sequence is TGTGCCAGCACCTCAGGGGGCAATGAGCAGTTCTTC.

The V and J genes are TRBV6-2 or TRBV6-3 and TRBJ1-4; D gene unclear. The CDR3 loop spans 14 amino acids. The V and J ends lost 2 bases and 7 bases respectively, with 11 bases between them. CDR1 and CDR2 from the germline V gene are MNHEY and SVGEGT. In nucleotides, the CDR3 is TGTGCCAGCAGTTACAGCCAGGCGGTTGAAAAACTGTTTTTT. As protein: CASSYSQAVEKLFF.

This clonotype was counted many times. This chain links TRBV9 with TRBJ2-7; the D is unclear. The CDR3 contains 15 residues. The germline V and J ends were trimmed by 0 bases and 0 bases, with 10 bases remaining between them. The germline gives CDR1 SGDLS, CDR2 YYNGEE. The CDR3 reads CASSVGPRSSYEQYF. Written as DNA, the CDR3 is TGTGCCAGCAGCGTAGGGCCCCGGAGCTCCTACGAGCAGTACTTC.

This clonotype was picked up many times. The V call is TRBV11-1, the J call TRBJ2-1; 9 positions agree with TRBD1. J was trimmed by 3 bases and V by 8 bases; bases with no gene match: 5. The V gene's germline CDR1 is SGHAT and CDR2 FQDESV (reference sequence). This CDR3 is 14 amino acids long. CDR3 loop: CASDPGQGYNEQFF. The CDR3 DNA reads TGTGCCAGCGACCCGGGACAGGGCTACAATGAGCAGTTCTTC. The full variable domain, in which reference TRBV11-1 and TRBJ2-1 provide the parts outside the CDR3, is EAEVAQSPRYKITEKSQAVAFWCDPISGHATLYWYRQILGQGPELLVQFQDESVVDDSQLPKDRFSAERLKGVDSTLKIQPAELGDSAMYLCASDPGQGYNEQFFGPGTRLTVL.

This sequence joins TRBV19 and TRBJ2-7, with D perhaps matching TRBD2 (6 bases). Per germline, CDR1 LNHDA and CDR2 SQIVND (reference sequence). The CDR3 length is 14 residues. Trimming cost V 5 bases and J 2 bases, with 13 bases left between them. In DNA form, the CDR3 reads TGTGCCAGTAGTCCCTTAGCGGAACCCTACGAGCAGTACTTC. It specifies CASSPLAEPYEQYF.

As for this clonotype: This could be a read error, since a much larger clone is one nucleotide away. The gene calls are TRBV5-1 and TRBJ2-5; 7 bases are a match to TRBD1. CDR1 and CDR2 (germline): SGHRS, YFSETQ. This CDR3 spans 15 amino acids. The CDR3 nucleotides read TGCGCCAGCAGCCAACAGGGGCAGACAGGAGAGGCCCAGTACTTC. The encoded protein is CASSQQGQTGEAQYF.

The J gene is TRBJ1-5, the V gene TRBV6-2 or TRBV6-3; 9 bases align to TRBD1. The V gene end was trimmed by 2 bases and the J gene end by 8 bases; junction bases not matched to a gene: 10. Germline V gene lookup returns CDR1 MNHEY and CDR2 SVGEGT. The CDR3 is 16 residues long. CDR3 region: CASSYGADRGRKPQHF. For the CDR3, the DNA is TGTGCCAGCAGTTACGGGGCGGACAGGGGTAGGAAGCCCCAGCATTTT.

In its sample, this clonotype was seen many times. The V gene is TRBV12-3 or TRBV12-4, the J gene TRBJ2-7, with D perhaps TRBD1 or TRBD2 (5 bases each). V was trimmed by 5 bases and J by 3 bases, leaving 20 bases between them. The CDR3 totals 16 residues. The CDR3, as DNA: TGTGCCAGCAGTCTCACCGGGACGGAGCAAGGCTACGAGCAGTACTTC. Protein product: CASSLTGTEQGYEQYF.

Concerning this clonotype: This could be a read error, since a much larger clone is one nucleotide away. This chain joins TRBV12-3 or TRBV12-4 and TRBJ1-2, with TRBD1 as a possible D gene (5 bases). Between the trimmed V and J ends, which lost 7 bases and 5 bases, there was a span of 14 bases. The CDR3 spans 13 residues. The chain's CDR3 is CASIYRHRYGYTF. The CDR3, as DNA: TGTGCCAGCATCTACAGGCATCGGTATGGCTACACCTTC.

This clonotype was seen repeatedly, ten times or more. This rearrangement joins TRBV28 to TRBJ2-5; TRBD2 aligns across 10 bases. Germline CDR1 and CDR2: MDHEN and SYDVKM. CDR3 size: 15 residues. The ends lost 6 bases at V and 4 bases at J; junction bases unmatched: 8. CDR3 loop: CASSSQREGRETQYF. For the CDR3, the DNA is TGTGCCAGCAGCTCTCAGCGGGAGGGTAGAGAGACCCAGTACTTC.

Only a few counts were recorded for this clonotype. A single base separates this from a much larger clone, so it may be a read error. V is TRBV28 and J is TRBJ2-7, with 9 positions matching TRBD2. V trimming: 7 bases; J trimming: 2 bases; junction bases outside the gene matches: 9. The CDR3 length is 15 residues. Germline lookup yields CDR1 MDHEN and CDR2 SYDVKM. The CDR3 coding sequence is TGTGCCAGCATTAAGACTAGCGGCCTTACCTACGAGCAGTACTTC. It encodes CASIKTSGLTYEQYF.

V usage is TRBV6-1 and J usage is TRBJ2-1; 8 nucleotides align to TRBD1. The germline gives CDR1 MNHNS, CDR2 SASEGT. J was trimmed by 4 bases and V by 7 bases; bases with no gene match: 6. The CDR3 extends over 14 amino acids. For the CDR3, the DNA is TGTGCCAGCAAGGGCAGGGGGCTTTACAATGAGCAGTTCTTC. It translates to CASKGRGLYNEQFF.

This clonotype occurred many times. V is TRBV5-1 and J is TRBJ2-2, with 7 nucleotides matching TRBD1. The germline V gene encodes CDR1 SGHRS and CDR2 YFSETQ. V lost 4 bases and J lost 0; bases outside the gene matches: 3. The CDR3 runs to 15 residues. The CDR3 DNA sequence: TGCGCCAGCAGCCCGGGACAGTCGAACACCGGGGAGCTGTTTTTT. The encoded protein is CASSPGQSNTGELFF.

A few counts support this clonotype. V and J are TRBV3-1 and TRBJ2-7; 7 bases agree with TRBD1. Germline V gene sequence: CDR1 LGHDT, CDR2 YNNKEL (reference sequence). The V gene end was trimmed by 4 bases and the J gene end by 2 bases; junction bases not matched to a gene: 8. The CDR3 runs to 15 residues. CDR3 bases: TGTGCCAGCAGCCGACAGGGTTCGGAAACCTACGAGCAGTACTTC. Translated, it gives CASSRQGSETYEQYF.

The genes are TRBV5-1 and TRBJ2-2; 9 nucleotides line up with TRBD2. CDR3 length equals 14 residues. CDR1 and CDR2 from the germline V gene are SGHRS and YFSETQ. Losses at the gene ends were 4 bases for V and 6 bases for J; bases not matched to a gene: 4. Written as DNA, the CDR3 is TGCGCCAGCAGCCCCCCTAGCGGGGCCGGGGAGCTGTTTTTT. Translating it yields CASSPPSGAGELFF.

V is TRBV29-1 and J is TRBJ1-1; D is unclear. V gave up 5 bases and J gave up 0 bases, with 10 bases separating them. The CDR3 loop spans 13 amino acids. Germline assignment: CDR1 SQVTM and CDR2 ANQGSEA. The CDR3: CSVKQNMNTEAFF. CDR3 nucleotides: TGCAGCGTTAAACAGAACATGAACACTGAAGCTTTCTTT.

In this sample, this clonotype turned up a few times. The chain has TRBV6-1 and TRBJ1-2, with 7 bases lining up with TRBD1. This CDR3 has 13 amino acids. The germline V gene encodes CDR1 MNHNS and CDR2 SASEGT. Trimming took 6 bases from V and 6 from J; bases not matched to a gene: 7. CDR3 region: CASRKTGLHGYTF. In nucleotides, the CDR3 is TGTGCCAGCAGAAAGACAGGGCTTCATGGCTACACCTTC.

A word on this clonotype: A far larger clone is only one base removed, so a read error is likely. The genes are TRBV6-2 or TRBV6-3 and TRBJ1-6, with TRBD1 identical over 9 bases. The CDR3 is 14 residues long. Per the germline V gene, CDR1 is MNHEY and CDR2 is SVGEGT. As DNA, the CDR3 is TGTACCAGCAGTCCGGACAGGGGAGGTTCACCCCTCCACTTT. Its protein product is CTSSPDRGGSPLHF.

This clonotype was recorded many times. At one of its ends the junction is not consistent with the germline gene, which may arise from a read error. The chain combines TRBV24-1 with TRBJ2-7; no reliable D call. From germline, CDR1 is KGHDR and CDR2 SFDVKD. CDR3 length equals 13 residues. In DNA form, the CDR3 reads TGCGCCACCAGTTCTCCCCCAGGATACGAGCAGTACTTC. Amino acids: CATSSPPGYEQYF.

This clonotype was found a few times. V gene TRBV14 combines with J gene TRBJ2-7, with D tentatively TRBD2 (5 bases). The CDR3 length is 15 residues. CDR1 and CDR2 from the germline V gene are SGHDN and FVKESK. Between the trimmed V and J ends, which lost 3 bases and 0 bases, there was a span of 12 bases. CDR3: CASSQALGSSYEQYF. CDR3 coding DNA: TGTGCCAGCAGCCAGGCGTTAGGGAGCTCCTACGAGCAGTACTTC. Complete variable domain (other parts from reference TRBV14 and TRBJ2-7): EAGVTQFPSHSVIEKGQTVTLRCDPISGHDNLYWYRRVMGKEIKFLLHFVKESKQDESGMPNNRFLAERTGGTYSTLKVQPAELEDSGVYFCASSQALGSSYEQYFGPGTRLTVT.

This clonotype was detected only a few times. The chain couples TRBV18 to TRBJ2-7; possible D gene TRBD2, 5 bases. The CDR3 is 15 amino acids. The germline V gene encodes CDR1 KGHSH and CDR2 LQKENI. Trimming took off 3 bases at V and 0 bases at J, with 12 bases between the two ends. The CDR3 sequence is CASSPSGLSSYEQYF. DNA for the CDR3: TGTGCCAGCTCACCGTCGGGATTGAGCTCCTACGAGCAGTACTTC.

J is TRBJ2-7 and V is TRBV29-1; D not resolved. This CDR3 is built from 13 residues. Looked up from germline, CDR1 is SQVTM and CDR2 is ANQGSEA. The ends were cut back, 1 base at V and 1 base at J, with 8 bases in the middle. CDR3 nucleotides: TGCAGCGTTGAAGTTGGGGAATCCTACGAGCAGTACTTC. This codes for CSVEVGESYEQYF.

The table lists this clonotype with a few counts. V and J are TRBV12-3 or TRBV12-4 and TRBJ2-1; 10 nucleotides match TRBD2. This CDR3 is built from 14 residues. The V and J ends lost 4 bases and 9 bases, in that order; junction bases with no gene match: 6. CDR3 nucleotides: TGTGCCAGCAGTTCAATCAAGCGGGAGGGTGAGCAGTTCTTC. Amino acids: CASSSIKREGEQFF.

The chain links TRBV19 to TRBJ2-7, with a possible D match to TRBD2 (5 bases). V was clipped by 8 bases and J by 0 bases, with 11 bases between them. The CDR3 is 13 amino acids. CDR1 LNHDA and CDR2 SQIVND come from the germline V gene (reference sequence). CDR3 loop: CASGDYFSYEQYF. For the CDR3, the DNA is TGTGCCAGTGGCGACTATTTCTCCTACGAGCAGTACTTC.

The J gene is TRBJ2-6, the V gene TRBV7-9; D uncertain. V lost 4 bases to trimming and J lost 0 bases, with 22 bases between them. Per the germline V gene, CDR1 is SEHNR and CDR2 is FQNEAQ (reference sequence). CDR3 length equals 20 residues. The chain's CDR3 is CASSSPRSRNPTSGANVLTF. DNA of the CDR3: TGTGCCAGCAGCTCGCCCAGGTCCCGCAACCCCACCTCTGGGGCCAACGTCCTGACTTTC.